This T cell receptor beta chain was observed in a study of shared clonotypes between healthy human individuals. Naivety among CD8 cells was defined by CD45RO negativity and positive CCR7 selection, thereby excluding terminally differentiated effector memory CD45RA+ cells. From germline, CDR1 is SGDLS and CDR2 YYNGEE. The CDR3 sequence is 14 residues long. V lost 0 bases and J lost 0, with 4 bases in between. This clone has just one count. This same CDR3 is encoded by further DNA sequences in the sample. The method was immunoSEQ multiplex PCR; TCRdb's version includes in-frame clones alone and lacks a portion of them. The repertoire holds about 2,100,000 clones, with around 93% as singletons.

The chain combines TRBV9 with TRBJ2-4; no clear D gene. What was sequenced was naive CD8+ T cells from PBMCs. The receptor was derived from a man aged 18 to 30 in good health. Some clones in this sample may be carry-over from other donors' samples. This CDR3 reads CASSVGPAKNIQYF. DNA for the CDR3: TGTGCCAGCAGCGTAGGGCCAGCCAAAAACATTCAGTACTTC.